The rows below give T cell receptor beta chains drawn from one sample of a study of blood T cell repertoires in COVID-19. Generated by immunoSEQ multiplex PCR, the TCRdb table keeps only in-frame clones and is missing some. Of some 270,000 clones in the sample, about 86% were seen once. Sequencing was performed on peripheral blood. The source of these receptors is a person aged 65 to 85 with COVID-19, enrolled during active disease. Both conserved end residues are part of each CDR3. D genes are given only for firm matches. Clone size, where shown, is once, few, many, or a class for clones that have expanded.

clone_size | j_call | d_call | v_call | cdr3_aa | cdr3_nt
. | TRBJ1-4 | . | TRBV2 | CASSGQGTTNEKLFF | TGTGCCAGCAGTGGGCAGGGCACGACTAATGAAAAACTGTTTTTT
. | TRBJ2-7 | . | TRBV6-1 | CASSQNTYEQYF | TGTGCCAGCAGCCAAAACACCTACGAGCAGTACTTC
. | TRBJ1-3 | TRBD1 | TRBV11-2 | CASSLLGSRQGPGNTIYF | TGTGCCAGCAGCTTATTGGGATCCCGACAGGGCCCTGGAAACACCATATATTTT
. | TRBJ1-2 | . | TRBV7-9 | CASSPSTTTLYGYTF | TGTGCCAGCAGCCCCTCGACTACCACCCTTTATGGCTACACCTTC
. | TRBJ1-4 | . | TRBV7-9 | CASSFRGDEKLFF | TGTGCCAGCAGCTTTCGGGGAGATGAAAAACTGTTTTTT
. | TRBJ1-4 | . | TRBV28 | CASSSWTGGQESNEKLFF | TGTGCCAGCAGTTCCTGGACCGGGGGGCAGGAAAGCAATGAAAAACTGTTTTTT
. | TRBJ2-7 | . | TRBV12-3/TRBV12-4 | CASSLSQNYEQYF | TGTGCCAGCAGTTTGTCACAGAACTACGAGCAGTACTTC
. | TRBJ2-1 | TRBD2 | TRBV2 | CASSDGGASYNEQFF | TGTGCCAGCAGTGACGGGGGGGCGTCCTACAATGAGCAGTTCTTC
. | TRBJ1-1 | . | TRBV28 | CASSRQVKSEAFF | TGTGCCAGCAGCCGACAGGTCAAGTCTGAAGCTTTCTTT
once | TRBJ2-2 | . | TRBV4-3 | CASSQEQAVTGELFF | TGCGCCAGCAGCCAAGAACAGGCAGTGACCGGGGAGCTGTTTTTT
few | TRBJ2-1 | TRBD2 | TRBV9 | CASSDRLAGDLNEQFF | TGTGCCAGCAGCGACCGACTAGCGGGAGACCTCAATGAGCAGTTCTTC
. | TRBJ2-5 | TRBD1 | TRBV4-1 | CASSPPRGMETQYF | TGCGCCAGCAGCCCCCCCAGGGGGATGGAGACCCAGTACTTC
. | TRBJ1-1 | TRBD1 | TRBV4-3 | CASSQTTGQGARYTEAFF | TGCGCCAGCAGCCAAACTACGGGACAGGGGGCAAGATACACTGAAGCTTTCTTT
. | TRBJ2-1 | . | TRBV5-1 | CASSLAPSREFNEQFF | TGCGCCAGCAGCTTGGCCCCGAGCAGGGAATTCAATGAGCAGTTCTTC
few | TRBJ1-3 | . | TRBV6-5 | CASRQGKNTIYF | TGTGCCAGCAGGCAGGGGAAAAACACCATATATTTT
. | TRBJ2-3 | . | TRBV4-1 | CASSQDPGTGWMDTQYF | TGCGCCAGCAGCCAAGACCCGGGGACTGGGTGGATGGATACGCAGTATTTT
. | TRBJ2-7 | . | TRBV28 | CASGVVGPGGSYEQYF | TGTGCCAGCGGGGTAGTAGGGCCAGGAGGGTCGTACGAGCAGTACTTC
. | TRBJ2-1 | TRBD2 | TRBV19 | CASSIEVAGGYNEQFF | TGTGCCAGTAGTATAGAAGTAGCGGGAGGCTACAATGAGCAGTTCTTC
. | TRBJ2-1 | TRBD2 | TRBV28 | CASSSPGLAGVAPNEQFF | TGTGCCAGCAGTTCCCCTGGACTAGCGGGGGTCGCACCAAATGAGCAGTTCTTC
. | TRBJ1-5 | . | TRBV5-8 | CASSWSGGSSQPQHF | TGTGCCAGCAGCTGGAGCGGAGGGAGCTCCCAGCCCCAGCATTTT
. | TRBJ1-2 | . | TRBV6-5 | CASRDHRDYTF | TGTGCCAGCAGGGACCACAGGGACTACACCTTC
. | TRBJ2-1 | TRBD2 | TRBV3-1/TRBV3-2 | CASSQGSSGRACYNEQFF | TGTGCCAGCAGCCAAGGTTCTAGCGGGAGGGCCTGCTACAATGAGCAGTTCTTC
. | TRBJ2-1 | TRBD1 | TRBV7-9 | CASSLRTGRSYNEQFF | TGTGCCAGCAGCTTACGGACAGGGCGGTCCTACAATGAGCAGTTCTTC
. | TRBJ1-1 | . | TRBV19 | CASSQGFERSEAFF | TGTGCCAGTAGCCAGGGGTTCGAGCGGTCTGAAGCTTTCTTT
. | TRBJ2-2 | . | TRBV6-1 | CASSDPQGPSGELFF | TGTGCCAGCAGTGACCCACAGGGTCCCAGCGGGGAGCTGTTTTTT
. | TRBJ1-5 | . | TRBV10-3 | CATDSGDGSNQPQHF | TGTGCCACGGATTCCGGAGACGGCAGCAATCAGCCCCAGCATTTT
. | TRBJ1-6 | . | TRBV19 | CASSGSGSPLHF | TGTGCCAGTTCCGGGTCTGGCTCACCCCTCCACTTT
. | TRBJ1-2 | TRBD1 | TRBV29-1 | CSARQGSYGYTF | TGCAGCGCCCGACAGGGAAGCTATGGCTACACCTTC
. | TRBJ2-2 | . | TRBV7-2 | CASSFSGGYSTGELFF | TGTGCCAGCAGCTTTTCCGGAGGGTATTCCACCGGGGAGCTGTTTTTT
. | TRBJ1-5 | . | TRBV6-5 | CASSYGQGNQPQHF | TGTGCCAGCAGTTACGGGCAGGGAAACCAGCCCCAGCATTTT
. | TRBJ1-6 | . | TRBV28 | CASSPYNSPLHF | TGTGCCAGCAGCCCCTACAATTCACCCCTCCACTTT
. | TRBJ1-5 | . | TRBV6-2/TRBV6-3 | CASSEGGEPQHF | TGTGCCAGCAGTGAGGGAGGGGAGCCCCAGCATTTT
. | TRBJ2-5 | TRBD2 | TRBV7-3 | CASSLGAGGETQYF | TGTGCCAGCAGCTTAGGGGCGGGAGGGGAGACCCAGTACTTC
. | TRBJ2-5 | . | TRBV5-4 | CASSLQYRSQDQETQYF | TGTGCCAGCAGCTTGCAGTATCGATCACAGGATCAAGAGACCCAGTACTTC
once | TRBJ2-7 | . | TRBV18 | CASSQKPSSYEQYF | TGTGCCAGCTCACAAAAACCCAGCTCCTACGAGCAGTACTTC
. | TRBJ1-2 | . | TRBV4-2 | CASSQDGGANYGYTF | TGTGCCAGCAGCCAAGATGGCGGAGCTAACTATGGCTACACCTTC